The 25 T cell receptor beta chains reported below all come from one sample, sequenced in a study of T cell repertoires in cytomegalovirus infection. MiXCR, run by TCRdb on the reads, gives a single entry per CDR3 protein. The table records about 180,000 distinct CDR3 sequences, 17% of them present only once. The sample consisted of CD8+ T cells from PBMCs. The receptor set was obtained from a human donor in good health (CMV status not recorded). Some clones in this sample may be carry-over from other donors' samples.

The V and J genes are TRBV7-2 and TRBJ1-6; tentative D call: TRBD1 (5 bases). Trimming stripped 2 bases from V and 6 bases from J, with 14 bases between. The CDR3 is 16 amino acids. Germline CDR1 and CDR2: SGHTA and FQGNSA. CDR3 DNA: TGTGCCAGCAGCTTATTCGACAGTACGATTAATTCACCCCTCCACTTT. Amino acids: CASSLFDSTINSPLHF.

The genes are TRBV12-3 or TRBV12-4 and TRBJ2-1; D is perhaps TRBD2 (7 bases). The V gene lost 3 bases and the J gene lost 2 bases, with 17 bases spanning the gap. CDR3 length equals 17 residues. CDR3 in DNA: TGTGCCAGCAGTTTCTCCCCGGGGCGGGGGCCCTACAATGAGCAGTTCTTC. It codes for CASSFSPGRGPYNEQFF.

The V and J genes are TRBV10-2 and TRBJ1-1; D remains ambiguous. Germline CDR1 reads WSHSY; CDR2 reads SAAADI. V shed 6 bases and J shed 0 bases, with 14 bases lying between them. CDR3 size: 15 residues. In DNA form, the CDR3 reads TGCGCCAGCAGCAACAGCCGAGCTATGAACACTGAAGCTTTCTTT. Protein product: CASSNSRAMNTEAFF.

As for this clonotype: Mismatch with germline at one junction end may stem from a read error. The CDR3 sequence: CASSLNPVWGLTGELFF. CDR3 DNA sequence: TGTGCCAGCAGTTTAAACCCCGTCTGGGGCCTTACCGGGGAGCTGTTTTTT. The chain recombines TRBV7-3 with TRBJ2-2; TRBD1 might be the D (5 bases). This CDR3 contains 17 residues. CDR1 SGHTA and CDR2 FQGTGA come from the germline V gene.

This clonotype showed up just a few times. The CDR3 spells CASSFSHEQFF. In nucleotides, the CDR3 is TGTGCCAGCAGCTTTTCCCATGAGCAGTTCTTC. This sequence joins TRBV5-6 and TRBJ2-1; D not resolved. The ends were cut back, 2 bases at V and 8 bases at J, with 5 bases in the middle. The CDR3 totals 11 residues. From germline, CDR1 is SGHDT and CDR2 YYEEEE.

This chain links TRBV7-2 with TRBJ1-5; D call uncertain. The CDR3 totals 15 residues. V was trimmed by 1 base and J by 7 bases, leaving 14 bases between them. Germline V lookup: CDR1 SGHTA, CDR2 FQGNSA. The CDR3 coding sequence is TGTGCCAGCAGCTTAGGATGGGGTCAGAGCCAGCCCCAGCATTTT. Its protein product is CASSLGWGQSQPQHF.

This clonotype was seen more than once but under ten times. The chain couples TRBV5-4 to TRBJ2-3; D not certain. The CDR3 spans 17 residues. The V gene's germline CDR1 is SGHNT and CDR2 YYREEE (reference sequence). Deletions cut 4 bases from V and 2 bases from J, with 20 bases between. In DNA form, the CDR3 reads TGTGCCAGCAGCCCCGCACCCATAAGCAAGTTCACAGATACGCAGTATTTT. Amino acid sequence: CASSPAPISKFTDTQYF.

The rearrangement joins TRBV7-9 to TRBJ1-2; D possibly corresponds to TRBD1 (5 bases). V shed 5 bases and J shed 3 bases, with 13 bases lying between them. Per germline, CDR1 SEHNR and CDR2 FQNEAQ (reference sequence). CDR3 length: 14 residues. CDR3 bases: TGTGCCAGCAGCCCCTCTGGGGGAGACTATGGCTACACCTTC. Protein product: CASSPSGGDYGYTF.

This clonotype was seen more than once but under ten times. The rearrangement joins TRBV29-1 to TRBJ1-2; 9 bases are a match to TRBD1. The J segment lost 3 bases and the V segment lost 2 bases, leaving 10 bases of the junction unmatched. Germline V gene sequence: CDR1 SQVTM, CDR2 ANQGSEA. CDR3 size: 16 residues. The CDR3: CSVETTEGQGDYGYTF. The CDR3 DNA reads TGCAGCGTTGAAACAACCGAGGGACAGGGTGACTATGGCTACACCTTC.

The V gene is TRBV4-1, the J gene TRBJ1-5; TRBD1 agrees at 9 bases. This CDR3 is 16 amino acids long. Trimming removed 5 bases from V and 6 bases from J; junction bases left unmatched: 11. CDR1 is MGHRA and CDR2 is YSYEKL in the germline V gene. The CDR3 DNA reads as TGCGCCAGCAGCGATACCGGGACAGGGTCATTTCAGCCCCAGCATTTT. It specifies CASSDTGTGSFQPQHF.

In this sample, this clonotype turned up a few times. The CDR3 loop is CASSLVPANIQYF. The CDR3 coding sequence is TGTGCCAGCAGCTTAGTTCCAGCAAACATTCAGTACTTC. The chain couples TRBV7-9 to TRBJ2-4, with D unresolved. Deletions cut 1 base from V and 6 bases from J, with 7 bases between. The length of the CDR3 is 13 residues. Per germline, CDR1 SEHNR and CDR2 FQNEAQ (reference sequence).

Many counts were recorded for this clonotype. V gene TRBV7-6 combines with J gene TRBJ1-1; D remains ambiguous. The V gene lost 5 bases and the J gene lost 0 bases, with 10 bases spanning the gap. This CDR3 spans 14 amino acids. Germline V gene lookup returns CDR1 SGHVS and CDR2 FNYEAQ. This CDR3 is CASSPWTVNTEAFF. The CDR3 DNA reads TGTGCCAGCAGCCCCTGGACGGTGAACACTGAAGCTTTCTTT.

This chain uses TRBV12-3 or TRBV12-4 with TRBJ2-7; D is tentatively TRBD1 or TRBD2 (5 bases each). The CDR3 loop spans 17 amino acids. V was cut by 1 base and J by 3 bases, with 19 bases left in between. CDR3 bases: TGTGCCAGCAGTTTAGAGGGGACGGGACCACTCCTCTACGAGCAGTACTTC. Amino acid sequence: CASSLEGTGPLLYEQYF.

This clonotype came up a few times. This chain joins TRBV27 and TRBJ2-5, with TRBD1 as a possible D gene (6 bases). CDR1 is MNHEY and CDR2 is SMNVEV in the germline V gene (reference sequence). The CDR3 covers 15 residues. The ends were cut back, 2 bases at V and 0 bases at J, with 10 bases in the middle. CDR3 DNA sequence: TGTGCCAGCAGTTTACTAAGGGGGTACCAAGAGACCCAGTACTTC. As protein: CASSLLRGYQETQYF.

This clonotype was detected ten times or more. V and J are TRBV7-2 and TRBJ2-7; 8 nucleotides line up with TRBD2. V lost 5 bases and J lost 4; bases outside the gene matches: 13. Germline CDR1 is SGHTA and CDR2 is FQGNSA. This CDR3 is 16 amino acids long. The CDR3 DNA is TGTGCCAGCAGCCCACGTCCGGGGGGGCCCGGGTACGAGCAGTACTTC. It yields the protein CASSPRPGGPGYEQYF.

The chain combines TRBV7-9 with TRBJ1-4; possibly TRBD1 for D (6 bases). Germline V gene data show CDR1 as SEHNR and CDR2 as FQNEAQ (reference sequence). The germline V and J ends were trimmed by 5 bases and 8 bases, with 21 bases remaining between them. The CDR3 sequence is 16 residues long. This chain's CDR3 is CASSITRGTFEEKLFF. In DNA, the CDR3 is TGTGCCAGCAGCATAACAAGGGGGACCTTCGAAGAAAAACTGTTTTTT.

The chain joins TRBV2 to TRBJ2-7; D is unclear. The CDR3 is 10 residues long. In germline, CDR1 is SNHLY, CDR2 FYNNEI. Trimming removed 4 bases from V and 7 bases from J, with 5 bases in between. DNA of the CDR3: TGTGCCAGCAGTGTGGGGGAGCAGTACTTC. This sequence encodes CASSVGEQYF. Full variable domain (outside the CDR3, taken from reference TRBV2 and TRBJ2-7): EPEVTQTPSHQVTQMGQEVILRCVPISNHLYFYWYRQILGQKVEFLVSFYNNEISEKSEIFDDQFSVERPDGSNFTLKIRSTKLEDSAMYFCASSVGEQYFGPGTRLTVT.

The chain combines TRBV6-2 or TRBV6-3 with TRBJ2-7; possibly TRBD2 for D (6 bases). V was shortened by 8 bases and J by 4 bases, with 9 bases between the two germline ends. Per the germline V gene, CDR1 is MNHEY and CDR2 is SVGEGT. The CDR3 sequence is 11 residues long. The CDR3 coding sequence is TGTGCCAGCCTGGAGGGGTACGAGCAGTACTTC. The encoded protein is CASLEGYEQYF.

This clonotype came up many times. The rearrangement links TRBV9 to TRBJ1-1; D gene unclear. V dropped 6 bases and J dropped 1 base, with 13 bases sitting between them. CDR3 size: 14 residues. Germline V gives CDR1 SGDLS, CDR2 YYNGEE. CDR3 residues: CASTEWSGNTEAFF. The CDR3 DNA sequence: TGTGCCAGCACGGAATGGTCGGGGAACACTGAAGCTTTCTTT.

This chain links TRBV7-2 with TRBJ1-1; the D gene is possibly TRBD1 (5 bases). This CDR3 comprises 15 residues. V was trimmed by 0 bases and J by 2 bases, leaving 10 bases between them. Germline values: CDR1 SGHTA, CDR2 FQGNSA. The CDR3 here is CASSLAWGVNTEAFF. As DNA, the CDR3 is TGTGCCAGCAGCTTAGCTTGGGGGGTCAACACTGAAGCTTTCTTT.

This rearrangement joins TRBV7-9 to TRBJ1-4; 9 bases are shared with TRBD1. The CDR3 runs to 14 residues. The germline V gene has CDR1 SEHNR and CDR2 FQNEAQ (reference sequence). The junction had 5 bases not matched to a gene; V was cut back by 6 bases and J by 6 bases. The CDR3 loop reads CASRLQGAHEKLFF. In nucleotides, the CDR3 is TGTGCCAGCAGACTACAGGGGGCGCATGAAAAACTGTTTTTT.

There are a few counts of this clonotype. The chain carries TRBV7-8 and TRBJ1-5; 7 bases fit TRBD1. CDR1 and CDR2 (germline): SGHVS, FQNEAQ. V dropped 5 bases and J dropped 3; count of bases not matched to a gene: 4. This CDR3 has 14 residues. The DNA for the CDR3 is TGTGCCAGCAGCACCGGGACAGTCAATCAGCCCCAGCATTTT. Translating gives CASSTGTVNQPQHF.

The CDR3 DNA follows: TGTGCCAGCAGCCCACTAGCGTTTAACACCGGGGAGCTGTTTTTT. This gives the protein CASSPLAFNTGELFF. The chain uses TRBV5-8 and TRBJ2-2; 7 bases match TRBD2. V lost 4 bases to trimming and J lost 2 bases; unmatched junction nucleotides: 5. There are 15 residues in the CDR3. Per the germline V gene, CDR1 is SGHTS and CDR2 is YDEGEE.

The sample holds many counts of this clonotype. The chain employs TRBV7-2 and TRBJ2-7; maybe TRBD1 (6 bases). The CDR3 is 16 amino acids. Germline CDR1 is SGHTA and CDR2 is FQGNSA. Trimming cost V 7 bases and J 0 bases, with 19 bases left between them. CDR3 amino acids: CASTIRDRSSSYEQYF. The CDR3 bases are TGTGCCAGCACAATCCGTGACAGGTCGAGCTCCTACGAGCAGTACTTC.

J is TRBJ1-4 and V is TRBV4-3; tentatively, D is TRBD1 (5 bases). Germline V gene data show CDR1 as LGHNA and CDR2 as YSLEER. The CDR3 length is 15 residues. V was pared by 4 bases and J by 4 bases, with 13 bases between. CDR3 nucleotide sequence: TGCGCCAGCAGCCTCTCGGGGGGAAATAATGAAAAACTGTTTTTT. Translated: CASSLSGGNNEKLFF.